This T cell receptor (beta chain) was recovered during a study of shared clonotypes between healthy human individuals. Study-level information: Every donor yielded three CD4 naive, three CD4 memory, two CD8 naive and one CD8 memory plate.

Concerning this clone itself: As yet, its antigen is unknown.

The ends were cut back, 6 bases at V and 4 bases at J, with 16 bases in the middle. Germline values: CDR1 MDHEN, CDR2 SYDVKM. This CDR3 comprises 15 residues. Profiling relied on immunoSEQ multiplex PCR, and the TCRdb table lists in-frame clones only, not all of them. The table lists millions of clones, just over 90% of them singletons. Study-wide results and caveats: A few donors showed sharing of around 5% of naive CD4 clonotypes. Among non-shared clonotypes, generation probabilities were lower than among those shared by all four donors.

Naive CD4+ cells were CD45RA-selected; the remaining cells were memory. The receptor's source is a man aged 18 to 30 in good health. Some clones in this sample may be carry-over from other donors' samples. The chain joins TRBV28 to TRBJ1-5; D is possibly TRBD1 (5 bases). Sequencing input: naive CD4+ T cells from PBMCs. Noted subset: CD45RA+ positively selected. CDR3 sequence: CASSRGDSENQPQHF. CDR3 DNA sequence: TGTGCCAGCAGCCGCGGGGACTCGGAGAATCAGCCCCAGCATTTT. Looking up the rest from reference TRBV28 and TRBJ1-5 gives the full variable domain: DVKVTQSSRYLVKRTGEKVFLECVQDMDHENMFWYRQDPGLGLRLIYFSYDVKMKEKGDIPEGYSVSREKKERFSLILESASTNQTSMYLCASSRGDSENQPQHFGDGTRLSIL.